This T cell receptor beta chain was found in a study of graft-versus-host responses after intestinal transplantation (dated by TCRdb to the early 2020s). About the investigation overall: Recipients received multivisceral, liver-intestinal, or isolated intestinal transplants. A cohort of 24 intestinal transplant recipients, including one retransplant, was enrolled, and 3 patients lacking pretransplant specimens were excluded. Every recipient was given anti-thymocyte globulin induction, followed by roughly 3 years of maintenance tacrolimus and steroids. A peak of at least 4% donor T cells among recipient peripheral blood mononuclear cells was the definition used for donor T cell macrochimerism. After intestinal transplantation, graft-versus-host and host-versus-graft alloreactive T cell clones were followed in the graft, circulation and bone marrow using bulk TCR-beta CDR3 sequencing. Rather than being sequenced by the commercial service, samples from a few later patients were sequenced in-house on an Illumina MiSeq and processed with MiXCR. To identify alloreactive clones, pre-transplant mixed lymphocyte reaction products were sequenced and compared with unstimulated pre-transplant donor and recipient T cells.

V is pared back by 5 bases and J by 13 bases, with 24 bases lying between the germline termini. From a lookup of the germline V gene (reference sequence), CDR1 and CDR2 are SEHNR and FQNEAQ. The CDR3, cysteine through phenylalanine, is 16 amino acids long. Here the CDR3 DNA is all that survives: 48 bases in frame from base 1. Broader findings and caveats from the paper: The relatively low number and heterogeneity of intestinal transplant patients limited the conclusions. In the allografts of patients with donor T cell macrochimerism, GvH to HvG T cell clonal ratios were high. GvH clones turned up in recipient bone marrow, with some appearing earlier in ileal mucosa or blood, a pattern consistent with an intestinal mucosal origin. Early after transplant, declines in HvG clones were associated with peak levels of circulating GvH clones.

The time point label of this sample denotes: cells obtained before transplantation from donor or recipient. CD3+CD4+ and CD3+CD8+ populations were FACS-sorted from unstimulated pre-transplant donor and recipient cells taken from spleen or lymph nodes. On this clone itself: Its antigen target is currently unknown. Base qualities are not recorded, but no much larger clone differs from it by a single base.

Library preparation employed the immunoSEQ multiplex PCR assay. For most patients, genomic DNA was isolated with the Qiagen DNeasy Blood and Tissue Kit and sent frozen to Adaptive Biotechnologies for TCR sequencing. Adaptive Biotechnologies carried out high-throughput TCR-beta CDR3 sequencing of genomic DNA for most patients. The study's processing was this. TCR sequencing data for more than 15 patients were retrieved from Adaptive's ImmunoSEQ software; a few other patients were processed with MiXCR and VDJtools. CD4 versus CD8 sorting errors were corrected by removing sequences found in both subsets at a frequency ratio below 5:1. CDR3 nucleotide sequences shared between donor and recipient were removed because the origin of such sequences could not be assigned. At least 2-fold expansion over unstimulated cells and a minimum CFSE-low frequency of 0.002% (template counts) or 0.001% (read counts) were required for clones to be classified as alloreactive. Clones detected in sequenced pre-transplant spleen, lymph node, or MLR CFSE-low populations of the donor or recipient were defined as mappable. The cumulative frequency of alloreactive clones was calculated as a percentage of all sequences, weighted by copy number. Here the immuneACCESS table is served through TCRdb, limited to in-frame sequences with V and J called. Missing clones are a known gap in these copies; in checked studies unresolved V genes cover under half, and the rest lacks a known reason. V, J and clone size were drawn from that table, and D and trimming were deduced from the DNA. In all, the sample holds about 88,000 clones, and around 93% of those were seen once. The ten most abundant clones make up under 0.4% of the sample.

The specimen was unstimulated CD4+ T cells sorted from spleen or lymph node cells, collected before transplant. Recombination joined TRBV7-9 with TRBJ1-6; a tentative D call is TRBD1 (5 bases match). The receptor's source is a human donor who was the organ donor for an intestinal transplant. The bases are TGTGCCAGCAGCCCAATAGCCAGGGAGGTCGTGATCCCCCTCCACTTT. The resulting protein is CASSPIAREVVIPLHF.